This TCR beta chain is drawn from a study of radiotherapy plus CTLA-4 blockade in lung cancer. Across the study: Disease control was present in roughly 29% of patients, and objective responses in approximately 20%. General study results and limits: Radiotherapy with ipilimumab was followed by blood expansion of tumor-derived clones. Early shifts in blood T cell clones, with interferon-beta, reportedly predicted response best.

Trimming shortened V by 6 bases and J by 6 bases, and 13 bases separated the two germline ends. The CDR3 has 13 residues. From germline, CDR1 is KGHSH and CDR2 LQKENI. A remark on this clone: The antigen remains unidentified.

Some clones are missing from TCRdb's copy, which holds only in-frame ones; the method was immunoSEQ multiplex PCR. This repertoire shows fewer than 65,000 clones, roughly 77% found once; its top ten account for 8.5% to 9%. The material was peripheral blood, obtained from a patient treated with radiotherapy plus ipilimumab. This rearrangement joins TRBV18 to TRBJ2-3; a weak D match, TRBD1 (6 bases). The sequence was collected from a human donor with non-small cell lung cancer who had a complete response to radiotherapy plus ipilimumab. The CDR3 DNA follows: TGTGCCAGCTCCACAGGGAGAGACGATACGCAGTATTTT. This sequence encodes CASSTGRDDTQYF.